This T cell receptor (beta chain) is from a study of blood T cell repertoires in COVID-19. Overall study: PBMCs, B-cell-depleted T cells, or T cells were the source of the cDNA or gDNA that made up the material.

Per the original methods: How many nucleated cells were present was estimated from reference gene primer amplification. Libraries were prepared by immunoSEQ multiplex PCR; TCRdb keeps only in-frame clonotypes and omits some of them. The V and J calls and clone size come from that table; D and trimming were worked out from the DNA. The table lists 250,000 to 350,000 clones, 89% of them singletons. From germline, CDR1 is DFQATT and CDR2 SNEGSKA (reference sequence). V dropped 6 bases and J dropped 5 bases, with 10 bases sitting between them. The CDR3 sequence is 11 residues long. This chain links TRBV20-1 with TRBJ2-5; D not resolved. The sequence was collected from a woman aged 55-70 years with acute or convalescent COVID-19. The sample taken for sequencing was peripheral blood. The CDR3 is CSARSGETQYF. The CDR3 coding sequence is TGCAGTGCAAGGTCCGGGGAGACCCAGTACTTC.